These 3 T cell receptor beta chains came from one sample sequenced in a study of cytomegalovirus exposure and HLA in healthy donors. The PCR used 60 Vbeta and 13 Jbeta primers. The data were produced by immunoSEQ multiplex PCR, yet TCRdb's version contains in-frame clones alone and is incomplete. The sample carries over 150,000 clones, 60% to 80% recorded once. The sample was PBMCs. The receptors shown here come from a man aged 30 to 39 in good health and CMV-seropositive.

The rearrangement links TRBV7-9 to TRBJ2-7; D perhaps matches TRBD1 (6 bases). Trimming left V 4 bases short and J 2 bases short, with 12 bases between. Per the germline V gene, CDR1 is SEHNR and CDR2 is FQNEAQ (reference sequence). The CDR3 has 14 amino acids. The CDR3 region is CASSSVQGPYEQYF. The CDR3 coding sequence is TGTGCCAGCAGCTCCGTCCAGGGGCCCTACGAGCAGTACTTC.

The rearrangement links TRBV6-1 to TRBJ1-1; 11 bases map to TRBD1. J lost 2 bases, V lost 5 bases, and 4 bases had no gene match. Germline CDR1 is MNHNS and CDR2 is SASEGT. The CDR3 consists of 15 residues. The CDR3 reads CASSPGQGANTEAFF. The CDR3 DNA reads TGTGCCAGCAGTCCCGGACAGGGGGCAAACACTGAAGCTTTCTTT.

The chain is built from TRBV5-1 and TRBJ1-6; 9 bases match TRBD1. Germline CDR1 SGHRS, CDR2 YFSETQ. CDR3 length equals 13 residues. Losses at the gene ends were 4 bases for V and 9 bases for J; bases not matched to a gene: 2. CDR3 protein: CASSRDRASPLHF. The CDR3 DNA follows: TGCGCCAGCAGCCGGGACAGGGCTTCACCCCTCCACTTT. The full variable domain, its missing parts supplied by reference TRBV5-1 and TRBJ1-6, is KAGVTQTPRYLIKTRGQQVTLSCSPISGHRSVSWYQQTPGQGLQFLFEYFSETQRNKGNFPGRFSGRQFSNSRSEMNVSTLELGDSALYLCASSRDRASPLHFGNGTRLTVT.